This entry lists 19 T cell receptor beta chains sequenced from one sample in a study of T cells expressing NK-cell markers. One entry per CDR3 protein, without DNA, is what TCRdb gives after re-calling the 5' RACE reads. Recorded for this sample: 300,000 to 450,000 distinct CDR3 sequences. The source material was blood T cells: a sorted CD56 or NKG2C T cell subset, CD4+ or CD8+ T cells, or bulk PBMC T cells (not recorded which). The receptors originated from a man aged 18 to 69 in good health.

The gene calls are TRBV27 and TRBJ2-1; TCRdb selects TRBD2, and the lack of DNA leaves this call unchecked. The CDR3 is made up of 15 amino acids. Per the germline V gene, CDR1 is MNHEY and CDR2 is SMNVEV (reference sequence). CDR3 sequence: CASSMSAGVPWEQFF.

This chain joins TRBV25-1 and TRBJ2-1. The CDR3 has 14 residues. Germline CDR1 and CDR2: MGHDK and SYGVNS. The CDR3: CASSDHPSRNEQFF.

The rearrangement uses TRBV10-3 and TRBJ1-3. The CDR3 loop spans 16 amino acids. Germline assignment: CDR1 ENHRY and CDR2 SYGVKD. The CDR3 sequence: CAISEGSGFSGNTIYF.

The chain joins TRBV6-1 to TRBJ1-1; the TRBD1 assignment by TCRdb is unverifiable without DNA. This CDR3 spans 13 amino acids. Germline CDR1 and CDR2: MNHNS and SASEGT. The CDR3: CASLGAMNTEAFF.

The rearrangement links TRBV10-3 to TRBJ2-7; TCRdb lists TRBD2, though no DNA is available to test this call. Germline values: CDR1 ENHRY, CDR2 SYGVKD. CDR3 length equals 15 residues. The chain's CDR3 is CAISESSGRIGEQYF.

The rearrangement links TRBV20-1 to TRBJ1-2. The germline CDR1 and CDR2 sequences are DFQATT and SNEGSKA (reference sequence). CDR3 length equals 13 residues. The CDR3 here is CSAFMTENYGYTF.

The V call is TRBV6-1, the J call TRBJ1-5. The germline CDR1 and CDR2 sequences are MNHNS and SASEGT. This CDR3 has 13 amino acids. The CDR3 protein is CASSRNSNQPQHF.

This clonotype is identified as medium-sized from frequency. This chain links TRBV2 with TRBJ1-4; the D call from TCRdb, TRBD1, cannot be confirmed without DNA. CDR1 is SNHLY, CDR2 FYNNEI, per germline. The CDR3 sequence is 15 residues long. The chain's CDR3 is CASSEWDSINEKLFF.

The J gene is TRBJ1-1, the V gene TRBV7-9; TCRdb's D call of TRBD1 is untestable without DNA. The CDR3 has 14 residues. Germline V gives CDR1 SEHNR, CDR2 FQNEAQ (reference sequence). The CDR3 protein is CASSLRGQNTEAFF.

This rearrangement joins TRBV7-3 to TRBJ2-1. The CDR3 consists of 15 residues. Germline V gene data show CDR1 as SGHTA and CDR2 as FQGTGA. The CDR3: CASSLNPLQRNEQFF.

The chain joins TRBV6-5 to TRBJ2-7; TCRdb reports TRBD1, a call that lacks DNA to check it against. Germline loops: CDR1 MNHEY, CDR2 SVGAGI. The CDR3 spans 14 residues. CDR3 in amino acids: CASSTGQGTYEQYF.

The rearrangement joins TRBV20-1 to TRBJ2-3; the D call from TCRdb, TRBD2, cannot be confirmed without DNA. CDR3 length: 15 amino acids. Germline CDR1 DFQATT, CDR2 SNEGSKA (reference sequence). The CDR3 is CSANSGTSGEDTQYF.

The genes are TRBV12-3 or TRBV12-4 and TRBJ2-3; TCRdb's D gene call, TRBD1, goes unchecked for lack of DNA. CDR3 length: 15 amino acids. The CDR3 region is CASSSGYASTDTQYF.

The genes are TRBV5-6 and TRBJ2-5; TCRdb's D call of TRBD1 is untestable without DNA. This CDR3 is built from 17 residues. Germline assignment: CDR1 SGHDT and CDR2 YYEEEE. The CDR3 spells CASSSIGRGSRQETQYF.

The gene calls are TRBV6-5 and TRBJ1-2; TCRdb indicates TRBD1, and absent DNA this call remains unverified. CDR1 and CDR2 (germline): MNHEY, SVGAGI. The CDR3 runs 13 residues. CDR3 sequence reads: CASSYSTGDGYTF.

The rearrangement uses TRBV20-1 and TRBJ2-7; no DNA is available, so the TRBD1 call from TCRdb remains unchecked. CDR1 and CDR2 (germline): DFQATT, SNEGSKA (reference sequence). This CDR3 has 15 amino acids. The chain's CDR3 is CSARPRGQAYREQYF.

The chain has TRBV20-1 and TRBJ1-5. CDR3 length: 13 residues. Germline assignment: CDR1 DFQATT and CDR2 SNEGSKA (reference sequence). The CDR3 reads CSAEMGSGQPQHF.

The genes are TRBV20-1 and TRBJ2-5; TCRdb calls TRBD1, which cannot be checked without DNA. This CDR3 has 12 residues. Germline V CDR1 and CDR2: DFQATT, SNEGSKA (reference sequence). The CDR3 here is CSAPKGLETQYF.

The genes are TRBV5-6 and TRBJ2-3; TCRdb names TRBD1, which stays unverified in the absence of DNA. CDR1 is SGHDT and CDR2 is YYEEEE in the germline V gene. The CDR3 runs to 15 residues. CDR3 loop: CASSPRTGNTDTQYF.